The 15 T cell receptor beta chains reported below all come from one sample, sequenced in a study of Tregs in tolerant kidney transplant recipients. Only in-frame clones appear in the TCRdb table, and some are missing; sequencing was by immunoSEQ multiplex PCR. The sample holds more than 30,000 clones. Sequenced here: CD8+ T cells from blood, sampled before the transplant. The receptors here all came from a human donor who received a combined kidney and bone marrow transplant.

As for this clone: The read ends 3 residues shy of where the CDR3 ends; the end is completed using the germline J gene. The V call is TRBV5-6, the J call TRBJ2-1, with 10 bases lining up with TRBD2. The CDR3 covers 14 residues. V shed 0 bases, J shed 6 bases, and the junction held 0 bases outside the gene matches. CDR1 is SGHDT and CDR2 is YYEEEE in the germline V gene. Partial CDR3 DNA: TGTGCCAGCAGCTTGGGGACTAGCGGCAATGAG. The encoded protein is CASSLGTSGNE. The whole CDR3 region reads CASSLGTSGNEQFF.

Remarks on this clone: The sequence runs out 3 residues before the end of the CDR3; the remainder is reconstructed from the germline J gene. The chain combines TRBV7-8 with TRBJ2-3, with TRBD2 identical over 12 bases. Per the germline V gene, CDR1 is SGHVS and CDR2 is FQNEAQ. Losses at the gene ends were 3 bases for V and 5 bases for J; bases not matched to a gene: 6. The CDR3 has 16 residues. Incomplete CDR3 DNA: TGTGCCAGCAGCTTCCCTAGCGGGAGGGCCTTAGATACG. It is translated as CASSFPSGRALDT. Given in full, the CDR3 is CASSFPSGRALDTQYF. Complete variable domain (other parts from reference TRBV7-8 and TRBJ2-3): GAGVSQSPRYKVAKRGQDVALRCDPISGHVSLFWYQQALGQGPEFLTYFQNEAQLDKSGLPSDRFFAERPEGSVSTLKIQRTQQEDSAVYLCASSFPSGRALDTQYFGPGTRLTVL.

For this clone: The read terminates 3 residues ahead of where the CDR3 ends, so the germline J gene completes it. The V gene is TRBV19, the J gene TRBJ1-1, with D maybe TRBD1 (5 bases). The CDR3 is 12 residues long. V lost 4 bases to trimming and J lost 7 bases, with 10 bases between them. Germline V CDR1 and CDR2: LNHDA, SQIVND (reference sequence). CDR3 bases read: TGTGCCAGTAGTAGAGGACATGATGAA. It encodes CASSRGHDE. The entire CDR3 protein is CASSRGHDEAFF.

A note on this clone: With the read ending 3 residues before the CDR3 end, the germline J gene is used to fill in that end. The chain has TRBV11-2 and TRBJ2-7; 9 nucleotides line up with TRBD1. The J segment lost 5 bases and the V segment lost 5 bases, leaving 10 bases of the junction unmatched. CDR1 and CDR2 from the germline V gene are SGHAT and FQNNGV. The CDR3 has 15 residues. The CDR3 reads CASSPTLDRGHEQYF. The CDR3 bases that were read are TGTGCCAGCAGCCCGACTCTGGACAGGGGCCACGAG.

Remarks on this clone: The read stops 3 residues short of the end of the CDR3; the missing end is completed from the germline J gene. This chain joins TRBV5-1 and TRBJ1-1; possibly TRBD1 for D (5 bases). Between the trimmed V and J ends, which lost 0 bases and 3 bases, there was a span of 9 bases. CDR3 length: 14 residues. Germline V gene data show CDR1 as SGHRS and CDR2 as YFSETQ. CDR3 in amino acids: CASSLDRSYTEAFF. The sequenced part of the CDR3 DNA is TGCGCCAGCAGCTTGGACAGGAGCTACACTGAA.

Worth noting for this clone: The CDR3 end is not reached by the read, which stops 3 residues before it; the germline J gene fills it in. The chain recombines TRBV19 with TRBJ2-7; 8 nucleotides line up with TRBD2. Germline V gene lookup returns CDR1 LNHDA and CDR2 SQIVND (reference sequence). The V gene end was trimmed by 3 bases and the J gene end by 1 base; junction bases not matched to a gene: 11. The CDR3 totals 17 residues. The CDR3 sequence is CASSMIFGRGLSYEQYF. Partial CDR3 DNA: TGTGCCAGTAGTATGATATTCGGGAGGGGCCTGTCCTACGAG.

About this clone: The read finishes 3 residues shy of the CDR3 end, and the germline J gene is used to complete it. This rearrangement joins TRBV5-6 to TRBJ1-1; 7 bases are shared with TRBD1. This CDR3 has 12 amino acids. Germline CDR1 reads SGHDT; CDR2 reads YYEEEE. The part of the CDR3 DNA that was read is TGTGCCAGCAGCTTGCTTTCAGGGGGA. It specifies CASSLLSGG. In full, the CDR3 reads CASSLLSGGAFF.

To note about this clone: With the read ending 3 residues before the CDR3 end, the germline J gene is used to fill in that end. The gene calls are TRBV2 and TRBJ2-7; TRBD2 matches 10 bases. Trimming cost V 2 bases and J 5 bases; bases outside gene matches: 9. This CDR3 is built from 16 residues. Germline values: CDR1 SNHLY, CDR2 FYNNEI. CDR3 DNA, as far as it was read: TGTGCCAGCAGTGAAAGCGTAGCGGGAGGAGAGAACGAG. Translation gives CASSESVAGGENE. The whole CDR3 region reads CASSESVAGGENEQYF.

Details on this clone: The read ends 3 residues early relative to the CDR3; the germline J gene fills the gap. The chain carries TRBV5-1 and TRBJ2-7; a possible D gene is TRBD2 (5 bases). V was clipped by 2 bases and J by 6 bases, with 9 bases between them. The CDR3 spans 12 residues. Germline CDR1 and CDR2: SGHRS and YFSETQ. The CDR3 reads CASSFRSGEQYF. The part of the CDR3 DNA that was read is TGCGCCAGCAGCTTCCGGAGCGGCGAG.

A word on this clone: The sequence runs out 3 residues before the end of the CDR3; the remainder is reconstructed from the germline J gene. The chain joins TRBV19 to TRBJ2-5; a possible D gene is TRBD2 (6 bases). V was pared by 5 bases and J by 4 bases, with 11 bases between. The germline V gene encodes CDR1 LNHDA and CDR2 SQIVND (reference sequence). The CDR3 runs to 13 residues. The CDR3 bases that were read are TGTGCCAGTAGTCTCCTCGGGGGAGAGACC. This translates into CASSLLGGET. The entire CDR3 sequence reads CASSLLGGETQYF.

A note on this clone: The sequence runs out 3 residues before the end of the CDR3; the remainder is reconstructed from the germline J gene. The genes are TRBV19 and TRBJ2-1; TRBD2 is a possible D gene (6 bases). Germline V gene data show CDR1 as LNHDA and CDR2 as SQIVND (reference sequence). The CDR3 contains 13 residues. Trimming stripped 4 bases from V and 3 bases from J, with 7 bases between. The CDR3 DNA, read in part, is TGTGCCAGTAGTAGGGACTTCTACAATGAG. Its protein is CASSRDFYNE. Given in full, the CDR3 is CASSRDFYNEQFF.

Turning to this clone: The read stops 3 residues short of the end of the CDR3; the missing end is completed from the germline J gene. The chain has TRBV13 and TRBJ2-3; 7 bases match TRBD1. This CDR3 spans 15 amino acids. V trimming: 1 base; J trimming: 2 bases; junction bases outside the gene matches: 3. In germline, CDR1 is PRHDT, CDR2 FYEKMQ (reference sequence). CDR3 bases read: TGTGCCAGCAGCTTAGCACAGGGGTTCACAGATACG. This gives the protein CASSLAQGFTDT. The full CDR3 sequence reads CASSLAQGFTDTQYF.

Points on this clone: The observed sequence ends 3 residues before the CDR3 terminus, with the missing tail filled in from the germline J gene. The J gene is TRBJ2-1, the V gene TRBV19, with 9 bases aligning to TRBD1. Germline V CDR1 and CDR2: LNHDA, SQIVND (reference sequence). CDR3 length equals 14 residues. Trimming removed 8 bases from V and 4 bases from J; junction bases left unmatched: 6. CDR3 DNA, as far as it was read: TGTGCCAGTCTCCAGACAGGGGGATACAATGAG. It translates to CASLQTGGYNE. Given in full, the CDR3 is CASLQTGGYNEQFF.

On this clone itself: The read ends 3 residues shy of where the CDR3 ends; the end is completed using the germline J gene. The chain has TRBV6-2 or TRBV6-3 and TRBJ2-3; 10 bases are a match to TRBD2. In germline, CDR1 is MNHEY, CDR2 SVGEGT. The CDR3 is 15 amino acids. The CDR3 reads CASSLLAGVHPSQYF. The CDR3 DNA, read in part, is TGTGCCAGCAGTCTTCTAGCGGGAGTGCATCCTTCG.

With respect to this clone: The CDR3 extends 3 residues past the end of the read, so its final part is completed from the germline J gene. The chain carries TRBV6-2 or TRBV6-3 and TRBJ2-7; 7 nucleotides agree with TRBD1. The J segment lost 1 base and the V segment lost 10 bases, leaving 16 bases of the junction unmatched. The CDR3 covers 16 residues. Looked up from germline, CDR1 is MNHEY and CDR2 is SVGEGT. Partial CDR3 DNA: TGTGCCACCCTCAAGCCAGAGGGGGCGATATCCTACGAG. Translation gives CATLKPEGAISYE. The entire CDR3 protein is CATLKPEGAISYEQYF.